This T cell receptor beta chain was found in a study of shared clonotypes between healthy human individuals. Overall study findings and caveats: Rarefaction analysis demonstrated incomplete sorted-subset sequencing notwithstanding large depth. Naive CD4 clonotypes were shared across a few donors at roughly 5%.

Study processing details: Filtering differed since immunoSEQ provided only junctions, with no quality scores. Repertoires were generated with immunoSEQ multiplex PCR, while TCRdb's copy carries only in-frame clones and drops some. V and J calls and clone size are those listed in that table; D and trimming were worked out from the DNA. Among about 1.5 million clones listed, 98% were seen once. From CD4+ cells came CD45RA+ naive and CD45RA-negative memory subsets. Notes on this clone: Its antigen remains unidentified.

This CDR3 region has 16 residues. J lost 1 base, V lost 0 bases, and 2 bases had no gene match. Germline V gene sequence: CDR1 ENHRY, CDR2 SYGVKD. The sequencing input was naive CD4+ T cells sorted from blood. Subset given: CD45RA+ positively selected. This chain joins TRBV10-3 and TRBJ1-5, with 8 bases aligning to TRBD1. This clonotype was obtained from a man aged 30-40 years in good health. Written as DNA, the CDR3 is TGTGCCATCAGTGAGTCTAACAGGGGGAGCAATCAGCCCCAGCATTTT. Translated, it gives CAISESNRGSNQPQHF.